Listed below are T cell receptor beta chains from one sample, sequenced in a study of T cell responses to AZD1222 COVID-19 vaccine. Sequenced by immunoSEQ multiplex PCR; TCRdb stores in-frame clones only, minus some. This table has some 110,000 clones, roughly 92% appearing once. The specimen was peripheral blood, collected on day 0 of AZD1222 vaccination. The receptors were sampled from an adult in good health. CDR3s include the opening cysteine and the closing phenylalanine or tryptophan. A D gene is named only where the DNA matches it firmly.

D,J,V,CDR3,DNA
TRBD1,TRBJ1-1,TRBV19,CASQQGAYTEAFF,TGTGCCAGCCAACAGGGGGCATACACTGAAGCTTTCTTT
TRBD1,TRBJ1-1,TRBV7-9,CASSYGTGGLGNTEAFF,TGTGCCAGCAGTTACGGGACAGGGGGCTTGGGGAACACTGAAGCTTTCTTT
TRBD1,TRBJ1-4,TRBV7-9,CASSPGQGGTNEKLFF,TGTGCCAGCAGCCCGGGACAGGGGGGTACTAATGAAAAACTGTTTTTT
-,TRBJ1-5,TRBV23-1,CASSQRRRTDSNQPQHF,TGCGCCAGCAGTCAAAGGAGACGGACAGATAGCAATCAGCCCCAGCATTTT
TRBD2,TRBJ2-1,TRBV9,CASSVGASGSYEQFF,TGTGCCAGCAGCGTAGGGGCTAGCGGGAGCTATGAGCAGTTCTTC
-,TRBJ1-5,TRBV4-1,CASSQGIRGSQPQHF,TGCGCCAGCAGCCAAGGGATCCGGGGCAGTCAGCCCCAGCATTTT
TRBD1,TRBJ2-5,TRBV5-4,CASSSGTGGWETQYF,TGTGCCAGCAGCTCCGGGACAGGGGGCTGGGAGACCCAGTACTTC
TRBD1,TRBJ1-2,TRBV6-2/TRBV6-3,CASSSGQGAISNGYTF,TGTGCCAGCAGCTCGGGACAGGGGGCAATAAGTAATGGCTACACCTTC
TRBD1,TRBJ1-5,TRBV10-3,CAISERTGTSQPQHF,TGTGCCATCAGTGAGCGGACAGGGACGAGTCAGCCCCAGCATTTT
-,TRBJ1-1,TRBV6-5,CASVPWGSPNTEAFF,TGTGCCAGCGTCCCTTGGGGCAGCCCGAACACTGAAGCTTTCTTT
TRBD2,TRBJ2-1,TRBV7-2,CASSLRLAGGSYEQFF,TGTGCCAGCAGCTTACGACTAGCGGGAGGGTCGTACGAGCAGTTCTTC
-,TRBJ1-6,TRBV3-1/TRBV3-2,CASSQIGRNGSPLHF,TGTGCCAGCAGCCAGATCGGCAGGAACGGATCACCCCTCCACTTT
TRBD1,TRBJ1-2,TRBV12-3/TRBV12-4,CASRPSGGGGYTF,TGTGCCAGCAGGCCCTCAGGGGGAGGTGGCTACACCTTC
-,TRBJ1-1,TRBV12-5,CASGPDGNTEAFF,TGTGCTAGTGGCCCCGACGGGAACACTGAAGCTTTCTTT
TRBD1,TRBJ1-1,TRBV10-2,CASSATGKTEAFF,TGCGCCAGCAGCGCGACAGGGAAAACTGAAGCTTTCTTT